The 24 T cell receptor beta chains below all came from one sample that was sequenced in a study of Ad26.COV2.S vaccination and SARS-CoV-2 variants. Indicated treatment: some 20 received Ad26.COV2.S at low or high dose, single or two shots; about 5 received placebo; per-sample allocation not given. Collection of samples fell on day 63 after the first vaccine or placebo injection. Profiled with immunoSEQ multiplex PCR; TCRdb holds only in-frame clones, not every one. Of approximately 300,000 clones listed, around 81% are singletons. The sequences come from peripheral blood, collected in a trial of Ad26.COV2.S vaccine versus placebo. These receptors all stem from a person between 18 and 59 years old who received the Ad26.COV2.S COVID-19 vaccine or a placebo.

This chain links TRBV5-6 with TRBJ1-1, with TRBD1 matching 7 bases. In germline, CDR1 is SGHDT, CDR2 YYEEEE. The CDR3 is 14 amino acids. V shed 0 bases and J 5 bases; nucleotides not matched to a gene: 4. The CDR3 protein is CASSLAAGGTEAFF. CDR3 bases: TGTGCCAGCAGCTTGGCCGCAGGGGGGACTGAAGCTTTCTTT.

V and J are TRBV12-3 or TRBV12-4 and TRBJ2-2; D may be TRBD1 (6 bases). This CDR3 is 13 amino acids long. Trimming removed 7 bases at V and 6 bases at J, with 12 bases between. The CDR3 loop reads CASTLQGPGELFF. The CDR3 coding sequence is TGTGCCAGCACCTTACAGGGCCCCGGGGAGCTGTTTTTT.

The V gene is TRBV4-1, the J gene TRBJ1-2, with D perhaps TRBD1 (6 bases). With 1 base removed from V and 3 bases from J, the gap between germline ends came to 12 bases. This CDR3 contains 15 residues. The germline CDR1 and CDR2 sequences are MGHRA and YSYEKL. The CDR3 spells CASSQGTAGDYGYTF. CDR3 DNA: TGCGCCAGCAGCCAAGGGACCGCAGGGGACTATGGCTACACCTTC.

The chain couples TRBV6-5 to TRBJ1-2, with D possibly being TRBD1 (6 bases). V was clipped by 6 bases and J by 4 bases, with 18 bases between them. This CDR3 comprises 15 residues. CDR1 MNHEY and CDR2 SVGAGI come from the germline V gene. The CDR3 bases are TGTGCCAGCAGGAAAACAGGGTTATCCGGCTATGGCTACACCTTC. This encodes CASRKTGLSGYGYTF.

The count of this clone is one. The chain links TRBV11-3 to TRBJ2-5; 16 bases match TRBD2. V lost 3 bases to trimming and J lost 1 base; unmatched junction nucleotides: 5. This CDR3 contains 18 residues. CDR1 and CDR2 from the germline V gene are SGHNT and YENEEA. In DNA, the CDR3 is TGTGCCAGCAGCTTTGGGACTAGCGGGGGGGCCGGCCAAGAGACCCAGTACTTC. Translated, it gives CASSFGTSGGAGQETQYF.

The CDR3 loop is CASSLAAQGLGEQFF. The DNA for the CDR3 is TGCGCCAGCAGCTTGGCCGCCCAGGGGCTTGGTGAGCAGTTCTTC. V usage is TRBV5-1 and J usage is TRBJ2-1, with a possible D match to TRBD1 (6 bases). Trimming pared 0 bases from V and 9 bases from J, leaving 16 bases between. This CDR3 region has 15 residues. Germline V gene lookup returns CDR1 SGHRS and CDR2 YFSETQ.

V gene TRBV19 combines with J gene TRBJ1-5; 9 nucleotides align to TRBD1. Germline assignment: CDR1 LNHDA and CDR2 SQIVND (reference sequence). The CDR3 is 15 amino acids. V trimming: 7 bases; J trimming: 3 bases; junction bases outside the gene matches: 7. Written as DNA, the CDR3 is TGTGCCAGTACCCTAGGACAGGGGAACAATCAGCCCCAGCATTTT. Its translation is CASTLGQGNNQPQHF.

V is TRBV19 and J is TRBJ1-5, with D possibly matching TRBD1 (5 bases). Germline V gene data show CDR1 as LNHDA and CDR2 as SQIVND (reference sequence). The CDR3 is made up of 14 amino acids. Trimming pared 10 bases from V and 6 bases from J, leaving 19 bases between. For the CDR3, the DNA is TGTGCCACACAACACCCGGGGGAAGCTCAGCCCCAGCATTTT. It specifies CATQHPGEAQPQHF.

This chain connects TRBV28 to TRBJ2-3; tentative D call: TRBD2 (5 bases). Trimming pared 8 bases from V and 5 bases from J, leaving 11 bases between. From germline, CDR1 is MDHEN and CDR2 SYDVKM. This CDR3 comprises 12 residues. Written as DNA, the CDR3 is TGTGCCAGCCGACTAACGGGAGATACGCAGTATTTT. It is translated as CASRLTGDTQYF.

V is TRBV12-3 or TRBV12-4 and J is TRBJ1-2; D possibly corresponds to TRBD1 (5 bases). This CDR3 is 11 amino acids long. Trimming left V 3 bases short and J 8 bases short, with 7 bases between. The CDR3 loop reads CASSLRDGYTF. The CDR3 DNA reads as TGTGCCAGCAGTTTGAGGGACGGCTACACCTTC.

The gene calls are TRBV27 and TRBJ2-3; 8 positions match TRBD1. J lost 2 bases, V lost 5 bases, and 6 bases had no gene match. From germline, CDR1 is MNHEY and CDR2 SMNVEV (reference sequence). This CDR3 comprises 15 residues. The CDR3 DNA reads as TGTGCCAGCAGTCCCAGGGACAGGCCCACAGATACGCAGTATTTT. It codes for CASSPRDRPTDTQYF.

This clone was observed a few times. CDR3 in DNA: TGTGCCAGCAGCCAAGATCTGGAGGGACAGGGGTTTACTGGAAACACCATATATTTT. Its translation is CASSQDLEGQGFTGNTIYF. V is TRBV4-2 and J is TRBJ1-3; 10 bases are a match to TRBD1. V lost 0 bases, J lost 2 bases, and 10 bases stayed unmatched. The germline V gene has CDR1 LGHNA and CDR2 YNFKEQ. The CDR3 contains 19 residues.

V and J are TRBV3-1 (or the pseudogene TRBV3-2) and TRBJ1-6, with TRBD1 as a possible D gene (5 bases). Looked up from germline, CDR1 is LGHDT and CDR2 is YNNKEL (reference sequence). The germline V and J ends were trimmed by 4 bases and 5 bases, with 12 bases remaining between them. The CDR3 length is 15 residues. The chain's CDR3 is CASSPRVGDNSPLHF. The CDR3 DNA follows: TGTGCCAGCAGCCCCAGGGTAGGCGATAATTCACCCCTCCACTTT.

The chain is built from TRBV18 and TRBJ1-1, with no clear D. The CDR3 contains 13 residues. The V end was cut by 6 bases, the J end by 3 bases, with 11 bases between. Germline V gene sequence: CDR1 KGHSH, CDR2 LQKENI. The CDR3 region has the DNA TGTGCCAGCTCCGGGGAGCGTGACACTGAAGCTTTCTTT. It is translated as CASSGERDTEAFF.

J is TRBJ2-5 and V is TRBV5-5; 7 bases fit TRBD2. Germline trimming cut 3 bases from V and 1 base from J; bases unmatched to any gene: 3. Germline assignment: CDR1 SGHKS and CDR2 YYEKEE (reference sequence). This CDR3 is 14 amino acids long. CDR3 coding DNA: TGTGCCAGCAGCTCTGGGACTATCCAAGAGACCCAGTACTTC. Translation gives CASSSGTIQETQYF.

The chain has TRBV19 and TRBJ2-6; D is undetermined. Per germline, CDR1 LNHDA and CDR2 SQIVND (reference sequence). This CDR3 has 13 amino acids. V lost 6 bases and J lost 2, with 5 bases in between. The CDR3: CASSDTGANVLTF. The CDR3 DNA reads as TGTGCCAGTAGCGATACTGGGGCCAACGTCCTGACTTTC.

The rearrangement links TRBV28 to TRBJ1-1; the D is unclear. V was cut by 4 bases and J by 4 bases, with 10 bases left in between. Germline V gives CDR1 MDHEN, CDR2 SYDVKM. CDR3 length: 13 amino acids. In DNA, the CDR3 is TGTGCCAGCAGTTACGGGATCACCACTGAAGCTTTCTTT. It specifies CASSYGITTEAFF.

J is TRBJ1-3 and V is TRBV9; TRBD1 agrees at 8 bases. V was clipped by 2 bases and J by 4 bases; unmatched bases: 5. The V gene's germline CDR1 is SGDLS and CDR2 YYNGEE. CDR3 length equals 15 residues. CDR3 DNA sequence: TGTGCCAGCAGCGTGACAGGGACAGGAGGAAACACCATATATTTT. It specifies CASSVTGTGGNTIYF.

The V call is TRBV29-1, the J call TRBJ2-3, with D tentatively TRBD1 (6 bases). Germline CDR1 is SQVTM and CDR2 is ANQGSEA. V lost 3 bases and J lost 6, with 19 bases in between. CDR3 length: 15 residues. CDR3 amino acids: CSVDRPTGSRDTQYF. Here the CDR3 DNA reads TGCAGCGTTGACCGACCGACAGGCAGTCGTGATACGCAGTATTTT.

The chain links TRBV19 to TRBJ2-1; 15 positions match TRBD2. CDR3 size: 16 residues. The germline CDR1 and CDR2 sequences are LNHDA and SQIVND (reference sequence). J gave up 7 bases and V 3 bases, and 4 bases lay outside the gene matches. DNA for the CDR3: TGTGCCAGTAGTATCGGACTAGCGGGGGGGCTTAATGAGCAGTTCTTC. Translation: CASSIGLAGGLNEQFF.

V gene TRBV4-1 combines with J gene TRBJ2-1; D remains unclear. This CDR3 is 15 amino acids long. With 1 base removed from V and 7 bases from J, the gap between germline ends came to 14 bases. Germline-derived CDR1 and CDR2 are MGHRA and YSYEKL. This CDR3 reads CASSQGPLTANEQFF. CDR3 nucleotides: TGCGCCAGCAGCCAAGGGCCCCTCACGGCAAATGAGCAGTTCTTC.

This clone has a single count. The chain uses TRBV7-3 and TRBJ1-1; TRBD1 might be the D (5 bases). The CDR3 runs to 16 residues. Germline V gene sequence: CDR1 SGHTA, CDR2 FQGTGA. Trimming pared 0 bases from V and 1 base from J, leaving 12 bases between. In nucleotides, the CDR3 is TGTGCCAGCAGCTTAACGGGGGTGGTTGGGAACACTGAAGCTTTCTTT. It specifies CASSLTGVVGNTEAFF.

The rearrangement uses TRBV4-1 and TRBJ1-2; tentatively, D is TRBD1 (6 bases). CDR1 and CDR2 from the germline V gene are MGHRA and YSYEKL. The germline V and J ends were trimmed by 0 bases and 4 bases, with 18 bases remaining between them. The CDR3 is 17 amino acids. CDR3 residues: CASSQDRAAGESYGYTF. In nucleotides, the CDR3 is TGCGCCAGCAGCCAAGATAGGGCGGCAGGGGAGTCCTATGGCTACACCTTC.

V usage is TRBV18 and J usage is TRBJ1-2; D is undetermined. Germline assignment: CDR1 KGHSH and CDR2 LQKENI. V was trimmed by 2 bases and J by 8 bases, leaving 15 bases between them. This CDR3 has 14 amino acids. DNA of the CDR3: TGTGCCAGCTCACCAAATTGGCAGGAACTAGGCTACACCTTC. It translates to CASSPNWQELGYTF.